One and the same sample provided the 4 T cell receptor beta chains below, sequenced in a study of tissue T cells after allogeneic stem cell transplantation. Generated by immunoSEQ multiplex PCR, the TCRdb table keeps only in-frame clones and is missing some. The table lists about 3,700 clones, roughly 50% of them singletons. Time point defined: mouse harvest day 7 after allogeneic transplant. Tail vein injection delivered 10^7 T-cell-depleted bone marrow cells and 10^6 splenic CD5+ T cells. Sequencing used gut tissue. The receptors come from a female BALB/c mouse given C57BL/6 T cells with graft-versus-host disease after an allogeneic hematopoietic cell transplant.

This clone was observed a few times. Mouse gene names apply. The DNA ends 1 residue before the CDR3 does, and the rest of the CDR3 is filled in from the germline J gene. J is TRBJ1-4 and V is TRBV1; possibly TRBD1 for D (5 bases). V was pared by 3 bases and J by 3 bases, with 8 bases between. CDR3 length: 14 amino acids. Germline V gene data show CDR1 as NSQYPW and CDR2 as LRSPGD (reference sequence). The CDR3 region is CTCSAGGPNERLFF. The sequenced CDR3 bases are TGCACCTGCAGTGCGGGGGGACCCAACGAAAGATTATTT.

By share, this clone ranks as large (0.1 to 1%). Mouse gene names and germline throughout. The CDR3 sequence is CASSLYWVNYAEQFF. Partial CDR3 DNA: TGTGCCAGCTCCCTTTACTGGGTTAACTATGCTGAGCAGTTC. The rearrangement links TRBV12-2 to TRBJ2-1; perhaps TRBD2 as D (6 bases). The CDR3 is cut off 1 residue early in the read; its end comes from the germline J gene. Trimming shortened V by 4 bases and J by 0 bases, and 12 bases separated the two germline ends. Germline CDR1 and CDR2: SGHLS and HYDKME. The CDR3 consists of 15 residues.

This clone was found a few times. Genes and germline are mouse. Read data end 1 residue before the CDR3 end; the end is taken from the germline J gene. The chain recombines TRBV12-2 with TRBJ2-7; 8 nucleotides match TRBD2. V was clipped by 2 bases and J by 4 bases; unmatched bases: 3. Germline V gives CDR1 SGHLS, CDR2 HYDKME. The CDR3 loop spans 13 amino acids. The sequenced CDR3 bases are TGTGCCAGCTCTCCCTGGGGGGTTTATGAACAGTAC. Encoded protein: CASSPWGVYEQY. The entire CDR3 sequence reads CASSPWGVYEQYF.

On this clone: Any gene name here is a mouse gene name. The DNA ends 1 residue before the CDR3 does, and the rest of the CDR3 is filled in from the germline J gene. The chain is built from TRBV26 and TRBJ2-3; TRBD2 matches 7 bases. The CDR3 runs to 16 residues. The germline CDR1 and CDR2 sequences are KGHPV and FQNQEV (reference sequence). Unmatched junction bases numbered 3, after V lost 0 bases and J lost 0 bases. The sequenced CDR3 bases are TGTGCCAGCAGTCTGTCGGGGGGGGTTAGTGCAGAAACGCTGTAT. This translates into CASSLSGGVSAETLY. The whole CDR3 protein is CASSLSGGVSAETLYF. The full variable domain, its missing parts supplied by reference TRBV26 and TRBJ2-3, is NSKVIQTPRYLVKGQGQKAKMRCIPEKGHPVVFWYQQNKNNEFKFLINFQNQEVLQQIDMTEKRFSAECPSNSPCSLEIQSSEAGDSALYLCASSLSGGVSAETLYFGSGTRLTVL.